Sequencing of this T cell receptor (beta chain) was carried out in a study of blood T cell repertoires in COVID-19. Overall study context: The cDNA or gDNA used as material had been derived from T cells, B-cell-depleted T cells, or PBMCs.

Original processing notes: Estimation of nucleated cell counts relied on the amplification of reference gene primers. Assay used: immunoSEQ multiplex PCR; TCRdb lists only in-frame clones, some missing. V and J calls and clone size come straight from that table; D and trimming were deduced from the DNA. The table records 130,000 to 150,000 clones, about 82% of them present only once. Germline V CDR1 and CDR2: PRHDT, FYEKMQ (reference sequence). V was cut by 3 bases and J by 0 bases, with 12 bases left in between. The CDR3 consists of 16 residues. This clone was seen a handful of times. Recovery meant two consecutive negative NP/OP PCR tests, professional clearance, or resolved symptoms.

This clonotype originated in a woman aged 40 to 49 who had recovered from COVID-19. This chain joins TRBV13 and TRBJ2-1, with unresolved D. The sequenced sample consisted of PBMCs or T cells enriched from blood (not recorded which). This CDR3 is CASSFLDTDSYNEQFF. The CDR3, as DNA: TGTGCCAGCAGCTTCTTAGACACCGACTCCTACAATGAGCAGTTCTTC.